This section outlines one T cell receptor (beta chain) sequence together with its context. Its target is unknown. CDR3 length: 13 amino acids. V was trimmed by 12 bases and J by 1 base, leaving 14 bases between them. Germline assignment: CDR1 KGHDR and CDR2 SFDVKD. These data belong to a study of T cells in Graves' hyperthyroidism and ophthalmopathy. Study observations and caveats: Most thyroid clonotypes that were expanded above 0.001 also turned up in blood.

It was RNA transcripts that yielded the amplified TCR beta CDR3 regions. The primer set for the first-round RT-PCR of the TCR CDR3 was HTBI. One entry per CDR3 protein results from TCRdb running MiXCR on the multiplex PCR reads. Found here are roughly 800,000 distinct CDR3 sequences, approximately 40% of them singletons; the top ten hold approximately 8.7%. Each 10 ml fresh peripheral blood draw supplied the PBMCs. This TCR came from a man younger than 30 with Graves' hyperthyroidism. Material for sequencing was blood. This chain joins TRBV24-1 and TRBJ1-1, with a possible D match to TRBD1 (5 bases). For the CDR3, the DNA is TGTGCCTGGAGTAAAGACAGGAACACTGAAGCTTTCTTT. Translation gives CAWSKDRNTEAFF.